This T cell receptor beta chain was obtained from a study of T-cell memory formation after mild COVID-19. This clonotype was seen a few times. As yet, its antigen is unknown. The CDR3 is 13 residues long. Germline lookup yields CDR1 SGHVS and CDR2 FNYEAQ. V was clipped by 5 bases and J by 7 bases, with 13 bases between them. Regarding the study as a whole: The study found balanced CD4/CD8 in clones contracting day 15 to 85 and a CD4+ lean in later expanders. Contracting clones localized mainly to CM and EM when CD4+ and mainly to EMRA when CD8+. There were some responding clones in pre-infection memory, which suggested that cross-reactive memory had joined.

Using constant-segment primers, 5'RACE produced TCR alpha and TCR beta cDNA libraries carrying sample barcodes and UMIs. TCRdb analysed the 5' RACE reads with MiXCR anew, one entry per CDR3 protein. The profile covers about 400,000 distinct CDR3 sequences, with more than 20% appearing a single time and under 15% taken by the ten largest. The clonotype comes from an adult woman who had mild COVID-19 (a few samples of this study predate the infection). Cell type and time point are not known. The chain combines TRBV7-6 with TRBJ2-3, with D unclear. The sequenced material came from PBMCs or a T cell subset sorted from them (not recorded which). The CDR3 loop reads CASSTPGENTQYF. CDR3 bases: TGTGCCAGCAGCACACCTGGTGAAAATACGCAGTATTTT.